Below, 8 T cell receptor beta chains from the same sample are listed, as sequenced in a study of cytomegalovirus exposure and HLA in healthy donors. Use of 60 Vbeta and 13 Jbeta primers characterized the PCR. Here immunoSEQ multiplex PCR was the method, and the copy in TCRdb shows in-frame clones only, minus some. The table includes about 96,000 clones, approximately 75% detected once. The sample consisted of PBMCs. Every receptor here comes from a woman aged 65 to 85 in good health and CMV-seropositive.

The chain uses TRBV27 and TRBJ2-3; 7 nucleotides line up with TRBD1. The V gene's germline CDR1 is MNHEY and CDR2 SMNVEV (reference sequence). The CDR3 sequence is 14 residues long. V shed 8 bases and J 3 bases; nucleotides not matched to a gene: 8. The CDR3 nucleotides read TGTGCCAGCCGACCTACAGGGGTAACAGATACGCAGTATTTT. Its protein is CASRPTGVTDTQYF.

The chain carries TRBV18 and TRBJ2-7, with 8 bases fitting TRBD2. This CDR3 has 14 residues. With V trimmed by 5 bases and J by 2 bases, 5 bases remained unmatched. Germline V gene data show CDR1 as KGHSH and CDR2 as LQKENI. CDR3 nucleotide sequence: TGTGCCAGCTCATTCACTAGCGGAACCTACGAGCAGTACTTC. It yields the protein CASSFTSGTYEQYF.

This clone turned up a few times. The CDR3 DNA sequence: TGCGCCAGCAGCCGACCGGGACAGGGGATTTTTTACGAGCAGTACTTC. This encodes CASSRPGQGIFYEQYF. This chain uses TRBV4-1 with TRBJ2-7; the match to TRBD1 covers 10 bases. V lost 4 bases and J lost 4; bases outside the gene matches: 10. The CDR3 covers 16 residues. Germline values: CDR1 MGHRA, CDR2 YSYEKL.

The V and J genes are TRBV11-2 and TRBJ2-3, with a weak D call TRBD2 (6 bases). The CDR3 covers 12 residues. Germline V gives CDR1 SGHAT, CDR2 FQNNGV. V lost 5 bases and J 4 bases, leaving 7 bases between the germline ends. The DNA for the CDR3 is TGTGCCAGCAGCGGGGACTCAGATACGCAGTATTTT. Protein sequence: CASSGDSDTQYF.

The CDR3 spells CASSWDREAYEQYF. Written as DNA, the CDR3 is TGTGCCAGCAGTTGGGACAGAGAGGCCTACGAGCAGTACTTC. The genes are TRBV6-5 and TRBJ2-7, with 7 bases that match TRBD1. Germline V gene data show CDR1 as MNHEY and CDR2 as SVGAGI. This CDR3 has 14 amino acids. Trimming took 4 bases from V and 2 from J; bases not matched to a gene: 5.

The CDR3 is CASSLRLAEEQYF. As DNA, the CDR3 is TGTGCCAGCAGCTTGAGACTAGCGGAAGAGCAGTACTTC. The chain combines TRBV11-2 with TRBJ2-7; 9 bases align to TRBD2. V was pared by 3 bases and J by 7 bases, with 4 bases of the junction left unmatched. The CDR3 is 13 amino acids. The V gene's germline CDR1 is SGHAT and CDR2 FQNNGV.

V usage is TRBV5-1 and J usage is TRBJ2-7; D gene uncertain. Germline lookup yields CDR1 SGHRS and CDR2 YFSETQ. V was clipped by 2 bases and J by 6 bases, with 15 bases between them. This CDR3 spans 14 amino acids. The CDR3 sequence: CASSFLYPVVEQYF. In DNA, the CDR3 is TGCGCCAGCAGCTTCCTATACCCCGTCGTCGAGCAGTACTTC.

In DNA, the CDR3 is TGTGCCAGCTCACCGTCGTGGCGGGCGTACGAGCAGTACTTC. Protein product: CASSPSWRAYEQYF. The rearrangement uses TRBV18 and TRBJ2-7, with TRBD2 as a possible D gene (5 bases). V was trimmed by 3 bases and J by 4 bases, leaving 13 bases between them. Germline V gene data show CDR1 as KGHSH and CDR2 as LQKENI. This CDR3 comprises 14 residues.